The 10 T cell receptor beta chains in this list originate from one sample, sequenced in a study of T-cell reconstitution after alpha-beta-depleted transplantation in children (dated by TCRdb to 2015 to 2016). Receptors were amplified or captured by PCR. TCRdb shows the sequencer as Illumina HiSeq 2500. To normalize quantification of the TCRbeta repertoire, the TCR libraries were built with molecular barcoding that relied on unique molecular identifiers. Starting from the raw public reads, TCRdb applied fastp trimming at Q25, assembled clones with MiXCR and retained in-frame beta chains. Each record represents a unique CDR3 protein, reported with the most common genes and DNA among its rows. This sample is represented by about 980,000 distinct CDR3 sequences; roughly 29% of them were singletons. The ten largest clones add up to approximately 30% of the sample. The treatment or condition tag for this specimen amounts to: allogeneic hematopoietic cell transplantation with graft depleted of TCRalphabeta T cells and CD19 B cells.

Sequences were derived from PBMCs, mostly from graft donor cells, sampled 360 days after TCRalphabeta/CD19-depleted stem cell transplant. All receptors derive from a boy younger than two who had a stem cell transplant for SCID, so the T cells may come from the graft donor.

The J gene is TRBJ2-3, the V gene TRBV2, with unresolved D. This CDR3 region has 12 residues. Trimming cost V 7 bases and J 6 bases, with 11 bases left between them. From germline, CDR1 is SNHLY and CDR2 FYNNEI. The CDR3 DNA reads TGTGCCAGCATCCTCCCCGTCGATACGCAGTATTTT. Protein sequence: CASILPVDTQYF.

V usage is TRBV12-3 or TRBV12-4 and J usage is TRBJ1-5; possibly TRBD1 for D (6 bases). CDR3 length: 13 amino acids. V lost 6 bases and J 7 bases, leaving 13 bases between the germline ends. The CDR3 sequence: CASSATGKQPQHF. As DNA, the CDR3 is TGTGCCAGCAGCGCCACAGGGAAACAGCCCCAGCATTTT.

The chain links TRBV4-1 to TRBJ2-1, with a weak D call TRBD2 (5 bases). CDR1 MGHRA and CDR2 YSYEKL come from the germline V gene. The CDR3 sequence is 15 residues long. Deletions cut 0 bases from V and 6 bases from J, with 12 bases between. The CDR3 loop reads CASSQDVSAGNEQFF. The CDR3 bases are TGCGCCAGCAGCCAAGATGTCTCGGCGGGCAATGAGCAGTTCTTC.

This clonotype was counted a few times. V and J are TRBV4-1 and TRBJ2-3; 9 bases map to TRBD1. The CDR3 is made up of 17 amino acids. Germline CDR1 and CDR2: MGHRA and YSYEKL. V trimming: 3 bases; J trimming: 2 bases; junction bases outside the gene matches: 9. CDR3 sequence: CASSQLGQGKFTDTQYF. The DNA for the CDR3 is TGCGCCAGCAGCCAGCTTGGACAGGGGAAATTCACAGATACGCAGTATTTT.

This clonotype has a handful of counts. The chain is built from TRBV24-1 and TRBJ2-5, with 11 bases matching TRBD2. Germline V lookup: CDR1 KGHDR, CDR2 SFDVKD. The CDR3 is 18 amino acids. V gave up 9 bases and J gave up 5 bases; unmatched junction bases: 19. CDR3 sequence reads: CATGDLGTSGPDGETQYF. As DNA, the CDR3 is TGTGCCACCGGGGATCTCGGGACTAGCGGTCCCGACGGGGAGACCCAGTACTTC.

This chain connects TRBV18 to TRBJ2-2; tentatively, D is TRBD1 (6 bases). The V gene lost 3 bases and the J gene lost 3 bases, with 11 bases spanning the gap. Per germline, CDR1 KGHSH and CDR2 LQKENI. The CDR3 runs to 15 residues. The CDR3 DNA sequence: TGTGCCAGCTCACCCTGGACAGAGCACACCGGGGAGCTGTTTTTT. Amino acids: CASSPWTEHTGELFF.

The V and J genes are TRBV4-2 and TRBJ2-5; D gene uncertain. The V end was cut by 1 base, the J end by 2 bases, with 11 bases between. From germline, CDR1 is LGHNA and CDR2 YNFKEQ. There are 15 residues in the CDR3. CDR3 nucleotide sequence: TGTGCCAGCAGCCAAGTTCCACCCTTTCAAGAGACCCAGTACTTC. Encoded protein: CASSQVPPFQETQYF.

This chain links TRBV12-3 or TRBV12-4 with TRBJ2-1; D might be TRBD1 (5 bases). This CDR3 is built from 14 residues. Between the trimmed V and J ends, which lost 4 bases and 5 bases, there was a span of 12 bases. DNA for the CDR3: TGTGCCAGCAGTTCAACGACAGTTGACAATGAGCAGTTCTTC. Amino acids: CASSSTTVDNEQFF.

J is TRBJ2-2 and V is TRBV28, with D maybe TRBD1 (5 bases). The CDR3 has 14 amino acids. The germline V gene has CDR1 MDHEN and CDR2 SYDVKM. The ends were cut back, 7 bases at V and 5 bases at J, with 14 bases in the middle. The CDR3 reads CASTATAQTGELFF. In DNA, the CDR3 is TGTGCCAGCACCGCGACAGCCCAGACCGGGGAGCTGTTTTTT.

The chain uses TRBV10-3 and TRBJ2-3; TRBD2 matches 10 bases. CDR3 size: 15 residues. V lost 6 bases and J lost 5; bases outside the gene matches: 8. The germline gives CDR1 ENHRY, CDR2 SYGVKD. The CDR3 coding sequence is TGTGCCATCAGGGGGACTAGCGCACCGGAAGATACGCAGTATTTT. This codes for CAIRGTSAPEDTQYF.